The clone carrying this T cell receptor (beta chain) was counted a few times. What it recognizes is unknown. Stated time point: patch test 1, 2 weeks after DPC sensitization. The treatment denotes: therapeutic diphenylcyclopropenone sensitization with weekly scalp DPC. The sample is drawn from a study of human T cells and chemical hapten exposure. Study-wide results and caveats: TCRs at high frequency, those above 1 in 1000, did not change with DPC sensitization. Counts of TCRs expanded at PT1 correlated positively with patch test score.

The CDR3 runs 14 residues. Germline lookup yields CDR1 SGHRS and CDR2 YFSETQ. V dropped 4 bases and J dropped 5 bases, with 15 bases sitting between them. TCRdb used MiXCR to reprocess the RACE reads, holding one entry per CDR3 protein. There are some 400,000 distinct CDR3 sequences in the sample; roughly 5% occur only once, and under 2.5% lies in the top ten. The TCR sequence derives from a woman aged 50 to 65 with alopecia areata. Some clones in this sample may be carry-over from other donors' samples. The sequencing here drew on whole blood, taken in connection with sensitization to the hapten diphenylcyclopropenone (DPC). This chain joins TRBV5-1 and TRBJ2-5; no firm D call. In nucleotides, the CDR3 is TGCGCCAGCAGCCCCCCGGGCACAACGGAGACCCAGTACTTC. Protein product: CASSPPGTTETQYF.